Below, 6 T cell receptor beta chains from the same sample are listed, as sequenced in a study of T cells in Graves' hyperthyroidism and ophthalmopathy. RNA transcripts were the template for amplifying TCR beta CDR3 regions. HTBI primers were used for first-round RT-PCR of the TCR CDR3. TCRdb recomputed calls from the multiplex PCR reads with MiXCR, one row per CDR3 protein. The table records 660,000 or so distinct CDR3 sequences, less than 25% of them present only once. The source material was blood. The source is a man under 40 with Graves' ophthalmopathy.

This clonotype was counted between two and nine times. The chain couples TRBV6-5 to TRBJ1-2; no definite D call. This CDR3 is 14 amino acids long. Germline V gene sequence: CDR1 MNHEY, CDR2 SVGAGI. V lost 0 bases and J 5 bases, leaving 10 bases between the germline ends. This CDR3 reads CASSYSTPPYGYTF. As DNA, the CDR3 is TGTGCCAGCAGTTACTCGACCCCCCCTTATGGCTACACCTTC.

A single count supports this clonotype. The V gene is TRBV4-1, the J gene TRBJ2-7; D unclear. This CDR3 spans 16 amino acids. V lost 4 bases and J 0 bases, leaving 16 bases between the germline ends. Germline-derived CDR1 and CDR2 are MGHRA and YSYEKL. CDR3 protein: CASSPIGSGVSYEQYF. The DNA of the CDR3 is TGCGCCAGCAGCCCTATCGGGTCCGGAGTCTCCTACGAGCAGTACTTC.

J is TRBJ1-1 and V is TRBV19; D not resolved. The CDR3 extends over 14 amino acids. Germline assignment: CDR1 LNHDA and CDR2 SQIVND (reference sequence). V was trimmed by 1 base and J by 4 bases, leaving 10 bases between them. In nucleotides, the CDR3 is TGTGCCAGTAGTATAGCCGGCCGCGGCACTGAAGCTTTCTTT. Protein product: CASSIAGRGTEAFF.

In this sample, this clonotype turned up a few times. This chain links TRBV5-1 with TRBJ2-2, with 11 bases that match TRBD1. The CDR3 extends over 14 amino acids. V was clipped by 4 bases and J by 6 bases; unmatched bases: 2. Germline CDR1 SGHRS, CDR2 YFSETQ. This CDR3 reads CASSTDRGPGELFF. The CDR3, as DNA: TGCGCCAGCAGCACGGACAGGGGGCCCGGGGAGCTGTTTTTT.

The table lists this clonotype with many counts. This rearrangement joins TRBV30 to TRBJ1-5; perhaps TRBD1 as D (6 bases). The ends were cut back, 2 bases at V and 1 base at J, with 9 bases in the middle. CDR3 length equals 14 residues. The V gene's germline CDR1 is GTSNPN and CDR2 SVGIG (reference sequence). CDR3 region: CAWSRGQSNQPQHF. For the CDR3, the DNA is TGTGCCTGGAGTAGGGGACAAAGCAATCAGCCCCAGCATTTT.

The rearrangement joins TRBV28 to TRBJ1-5; TRBD1 matches 9 bases. Germline lookup yields CDR1 MDHEN and CDR2 SYDVKM. With 2 bases clipped from V and 7 bases from J, the junction kept 6 bases outside the gene matches. CDR3 length: 15 residues. Here the CDR3 reads CASSLGLDRGQPQHF. The CDR3 DNA follows: TGTGCCAGCAGTTTAGGCCTGGACAGGGGACAGCCCCAGCATTTT.